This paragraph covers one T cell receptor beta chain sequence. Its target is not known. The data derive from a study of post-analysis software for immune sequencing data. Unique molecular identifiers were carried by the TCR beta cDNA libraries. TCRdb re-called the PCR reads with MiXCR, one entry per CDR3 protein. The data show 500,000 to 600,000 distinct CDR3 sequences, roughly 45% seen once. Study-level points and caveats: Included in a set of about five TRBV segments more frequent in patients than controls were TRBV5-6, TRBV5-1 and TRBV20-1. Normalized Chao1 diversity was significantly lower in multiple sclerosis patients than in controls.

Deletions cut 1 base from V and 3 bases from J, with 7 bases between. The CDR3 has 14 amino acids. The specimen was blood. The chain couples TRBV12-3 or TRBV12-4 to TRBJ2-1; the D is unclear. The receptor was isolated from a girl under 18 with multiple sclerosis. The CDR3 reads CASSLGRNYNEQFF. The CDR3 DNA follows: TGTGCCAGCAGTTTAGGACGAAACTACAATGAGCAGTTCTTC.